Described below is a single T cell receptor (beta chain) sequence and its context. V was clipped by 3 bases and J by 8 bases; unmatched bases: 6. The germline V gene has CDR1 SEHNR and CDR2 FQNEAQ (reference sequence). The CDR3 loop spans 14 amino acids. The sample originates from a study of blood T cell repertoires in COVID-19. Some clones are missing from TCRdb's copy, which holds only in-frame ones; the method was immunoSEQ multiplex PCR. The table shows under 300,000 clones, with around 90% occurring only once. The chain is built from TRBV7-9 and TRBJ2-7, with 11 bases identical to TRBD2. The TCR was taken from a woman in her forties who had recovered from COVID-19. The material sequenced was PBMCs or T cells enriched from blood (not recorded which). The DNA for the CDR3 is TGTGCCAGCAGCTTTAGCGGGAGGGATCGACAGCAGTACTTC. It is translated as CASSFSGRDRQQYF.